The present T cell receptor (beta chain) was sequenced within a study of graft-versus-host responses after intestinal transplantation. In the study overall: Anti-thymocyte globulin was used for induction in all recipients, who then took tacrolimus and steroids for roughly 3 years.

General study results and limits: Marrow from the recipient contained GvH clones, some of which had appeared first in ileum or blood.

Clones were sequenced by immunoSEQ multiplex PCR, and TCRdb holds only the in-frame ones, with some missing. The sample has 21,000 or so clones, around three fifths seen once. This clone was counted once. Stimulators, some 200,000 irradiated and violet-dye-labeled cells, were plated with some 200,000 CFSE-labeled responder cells. V lost 7 bases, J lost 5 bases, and 8 bases stayed unmatched. Germline CDR1 reads MDHEN; CDR2 reads SYDVKM. The CDR3 consists of 14 residues. Sequencing used alloreactive CD4+ T cells from a mixed lymphocyte reaction culture, obtained before intestinal transplant. Subset given: CFSE-low proliferating T cells sorted from roughly six-day pre-transplant mixed lymphocyte reaction (GvH or HvG direction). This chain uses TRBV28 with TRBJ1-2; the match to TRBD1 covers 9 bases. This receptor was taken from a human patient who received an intestinal transplant. The CDR3 protein is CASTRFGTGYGYTF. The CDR3 nucleotides are TGTGCCAGCACCCGGTTCGGGACAGGGTATGGCTACACCTTC.